This TCR beta chain originates from a study of blood T cell repertoires in COVID-19. This clone is a singleton in its sample. The table came from immunoSEQ multiplex PCR; TCRdb's copy has only in-frame clones and leaves some out. Among more than 60,000 clones listed, about nine tenths were seen once. The receptor was derived from a man aged 45-65 years with active COVID-19. Material: peripheral blood.

The DNA of the CDR3 is TGTGCCAGCAGCTGGACCGGGACAGGTGAAGCTTTCTTT. Translation gives CASSWTGTGEAFF. The V gene is TRBV7-2, the J gene TRBJ1-1; 8 bases fit TRBD1. V lost 4 bases and J lost 7; bases outside the gene matches: 5. Germline V gene sequence: CDR1 SGHTA, CDR2 FQGNSA. The CDR3 is 13 amino acids.